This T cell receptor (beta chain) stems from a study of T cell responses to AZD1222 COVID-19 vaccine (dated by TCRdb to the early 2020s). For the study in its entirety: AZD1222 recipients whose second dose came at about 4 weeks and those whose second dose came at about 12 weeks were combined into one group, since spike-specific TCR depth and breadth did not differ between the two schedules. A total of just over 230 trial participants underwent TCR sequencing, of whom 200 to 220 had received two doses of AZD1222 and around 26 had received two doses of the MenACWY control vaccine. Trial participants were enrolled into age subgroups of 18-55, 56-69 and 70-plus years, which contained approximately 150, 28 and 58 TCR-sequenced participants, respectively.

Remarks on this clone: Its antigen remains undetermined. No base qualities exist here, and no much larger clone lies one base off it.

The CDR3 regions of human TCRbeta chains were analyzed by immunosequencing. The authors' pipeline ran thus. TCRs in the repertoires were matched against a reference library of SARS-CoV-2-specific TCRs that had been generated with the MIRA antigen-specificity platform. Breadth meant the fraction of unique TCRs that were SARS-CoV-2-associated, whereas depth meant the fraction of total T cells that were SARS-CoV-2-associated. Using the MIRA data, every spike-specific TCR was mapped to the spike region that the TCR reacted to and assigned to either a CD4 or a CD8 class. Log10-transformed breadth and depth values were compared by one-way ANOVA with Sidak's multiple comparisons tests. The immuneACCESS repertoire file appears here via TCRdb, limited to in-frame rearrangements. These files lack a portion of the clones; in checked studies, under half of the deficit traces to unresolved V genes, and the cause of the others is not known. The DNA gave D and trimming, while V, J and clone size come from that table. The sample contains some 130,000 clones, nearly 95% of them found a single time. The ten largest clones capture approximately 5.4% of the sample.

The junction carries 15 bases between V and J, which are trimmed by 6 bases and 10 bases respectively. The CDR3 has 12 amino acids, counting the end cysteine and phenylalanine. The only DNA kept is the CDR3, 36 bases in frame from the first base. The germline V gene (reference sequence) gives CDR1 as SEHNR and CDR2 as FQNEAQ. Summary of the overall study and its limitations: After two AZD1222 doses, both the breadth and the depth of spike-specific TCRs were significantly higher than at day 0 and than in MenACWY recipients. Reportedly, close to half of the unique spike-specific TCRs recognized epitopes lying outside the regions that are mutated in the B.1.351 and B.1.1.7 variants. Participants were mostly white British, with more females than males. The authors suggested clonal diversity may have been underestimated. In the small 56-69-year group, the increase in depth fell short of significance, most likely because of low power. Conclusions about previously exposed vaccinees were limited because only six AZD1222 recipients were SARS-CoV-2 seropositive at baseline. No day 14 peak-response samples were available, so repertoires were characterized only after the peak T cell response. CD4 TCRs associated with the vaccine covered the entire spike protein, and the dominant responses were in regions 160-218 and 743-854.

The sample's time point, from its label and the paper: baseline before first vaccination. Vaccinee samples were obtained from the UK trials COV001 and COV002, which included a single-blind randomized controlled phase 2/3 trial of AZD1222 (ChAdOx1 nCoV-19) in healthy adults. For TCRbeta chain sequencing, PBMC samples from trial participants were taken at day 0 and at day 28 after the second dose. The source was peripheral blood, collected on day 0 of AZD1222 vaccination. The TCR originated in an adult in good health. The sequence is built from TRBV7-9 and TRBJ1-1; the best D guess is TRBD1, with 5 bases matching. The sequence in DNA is TGTGCCAGCAGAGGGGAGGGAACGAGAGCTTTCTTT. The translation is CASRGEGTRAFF.